The 23 T cell receptor beta chains presented below share a single source sample, sequenced in a study of T cells in Graves' hyperthyroidism and ophthalmopathy. RNA transcripts yielded amplified TCR beta CDR3 regions. The study used the HTBI primer set for a first-round RT-PCR of the TCR CDR3. TCRdb re-called the multiplex PCR reads through MiXCR, storing one row per CDR3 protein. The sample consists of under 400,000 distinct CDR3 sequences, approximately 18% of them appearing once. The specimen was blood. The source is a woman between 45 and 60 years old with Graves' hyperthyroidism.

The chain is built from TRBV7-9 and TRBJ1-1, with D unresolved. V was cut by 4 bases and J by 1 base, with 10 bases left in between. The length of the CDR3 is 14 residues. Germline CDR1 SEHNR, CDR2 FQNEAQ (reference sequence). The CDR3 spells CASSSRWGNTEAFF. The CDR3 region has the DNA TGTGCCAGCAGCTCCCGGTGGGGGAACACTGAAGCTTTCTTT.

CDR3 sequence reads: CASSPPHSDQETQYF. The CDR3 DNA sequence: TGTGCCAGCTCACCACCGCACAGCGACCAAGAGACCCAGTACTTC. The rearrangement joins TRBV18 to TRBJ2-5; no clear D gene. Looked up from germline, CDR1 is KGHSH and CDR2 is LQKENI. With 0 bases removed from V and 0 bases from J, the gap between germline ends came to 8 bases. There are 15 residues in the CDR3.

This clonotype was counted only a few times. The chain joins TRBV20-1 to TRBJ2-7; the match to TRBD1 covers 7 bases. Germline V gene sequence: CDR1 DFQATT, CDR2 SNEGSKA (reference sequence). There are 13 residues in the CDR3. V lost 7 bases, J lost 2 bases, and 8 bases stayed unmatched. Here the CDR3 reads CSVAGQGAYEQYF. The CDR3 region has the DNA TGCAGTGTGGCAGGGCAGGGGGCCTACGAGCAGTACTTC.

This clonotype occurred a few times. This rearrangement joins TRBV11-2 to TRBJ1-6; TRBD1 agrees at 7 bases. The germline V gene encodes CDR1 SGHAT and CDR2 FQNNGV. The CDR3 loop spans 12 amino acids. V shed 5 bases, J shed 10 bases, and the junction held 2 bases outside the gene matches. CDR3 sequence: CASSPRGSPLHF. CDR3 nucleotide sequence: TGTGCCAGCAGCCCCAGGGGGTCACCCCTCCACTTT.

V is TRBV6-2 or TRBV6-3 and J is TRBJ1-6; D is ambiguous. Trimming stripped 6 bases from V and 4 bases from J, with 10 bases between. The CDR3 contains 14 residues. CDR1 and CDR2 (germline): MNHEY, SVGEGT. The CDR3: CASSAQMYNSPLHF. The DNA of the CDR3 is TGTGCCAGCAGCGCACAGATGTATAATTCACCCCTCCACTTT.

V usage is TRBV3-1 and J usage is TRBJ2-5; 9 bases map to TRBD2. The CDR3 sequence is 13 residues long. The ends lost 1 base at V and 12 bases at J; junction bases unmatched: 6. CDR1 is LGHDT, CDR2 YNNKEL, per germline (reference sequence). CDR3 loop: CASSQGNSGSKYF. CDR3 sequence (DNA): TGTGCCAGCAGCCAAGGTAATAGCGGGAGTAAGTACTTC.

The chain combines TRBV7-3 with TRBJ2-2; D not certain. Trimming removed 5 bases at V and 6 bases at J, with 10 bases between. CDR1 is SGHTA and CDR2 is FQGTGA in the germline V gene. This CDR3 spans 13 amino acids. The CDR3 loop is CASSPGRSGELFF. In nucleotides, the CDR3 is TGTGCCAGCAGCCCGGGCCGATCCGGGGAGCTGTTTTTT.

This clonotype was observed many times. This rearrangement joins TRBV5-1 to TRBJ1-1, with D possibly being TRBD1 (6 bases). The V gene's germline CDR1 is SGHRS and CDR2 YFSETQ. Trimming removed 4 bases from V and 4 bases from J, with 14 bases in between. The length of the CDR3 is 14 residues. The chain's CDR3 is CASSLTGHGTEAFF. The CDR3 DNA sequence: TGCGCCAGCAGCCTCACAGGGCATGGCACTGAAGCTTTCTTT. The entire variable domain, with the rest obtained from reference TRBV5-1 and TRBJ1-1, is as follows: KAGVTQTPRYLIKTRGQQVTLSCSPISGHRSVSWYQQTPGQGLQFLFEYFSETQRNKGNFPGRFSGRQFSNSRSEMNVSTLELGDSALYLCASSLTGHGTEAFFGQGTRLTVV.

This clonotype was seen many times. J is TRBJ2-2 and V is TRBV5-1; D is unclear. From germline, CDR1 is SGHRS and CDR2 YFSETQ. The CDR3 spans 16 residues. V lost 3 bases to trimming and J lost 1 base, with 13 bases between them. The CDR3 bases are TGCGCCAGCAGCTCAAAATCGCCAGGGAACACCGGGGAGCTGTTTTTT. Protein: CASSSKSPGNTGELFF. Filled out from reference TRBV5-1 and TRBJ2-2, the complete variable domain reads KAGVTQTPRYLIKTRGQQVTLSCSPISGHRSVSWYQQTPGQGLQFLFEYFSETQRNKGNFPGRFSGRQFSNSRSEMNVSTLELGDSALYLCASSSKSPGNTGELFFGEGSRLTVL.

This clonotype was observed at least ten times. This chain connects TRBV2 to TRBJ1-1, with D maybe TRBD1 (6 bases). V shed 1 base and J shed 8 bases, with 14 bases lying between them. Looked up from germline, CDR1 is SNHLY and CDR2 is FYNNEI. The CDR3 has 14 residues. The CDR3 reads CASSEGGGYDEAFF. Here the CDR3 DNA reads TGTGCCAGCAGTGAAGGAGGGGGGTATGACGAAGCTTTCTTT.

This clonotype occurred many times. The chain employs TRBV7-8 and TRBJ1-5; 7 bases fit TRBD1. This CDR3 comprises 17 residues. The ends lost 1 base at V and 3 bases at J; junction bases unmatched: 9. In germline, CDR1 is SGHVS, CDR2 FQNEAQ. The CDR3 nucleotides are TGTGCCAGCAGCTTAGTGGGGGGGACAGCCCCCAATCAGCCCCAGCATTTT. It codes for CASSLVGGTAPNQPQHF.

This clonotype came up a few times. This sequence joins TRBV12-3 or TRBV12-4 and TRBJ2-1, with D perhaps matching TRBD1 (6 bases). V was pared by 7 bases and J by 9 bases, with 16 bases between. The CDR3 sequence is 13 residues long. Here the CDR3 reads CASTLQGTGEQFF. DNA for the CDR3: TGTGCCAGCACCCTACAGGGCACAGGTGAGCAGTTCTTC.

Ten or more counts support this clonotype. The V call is TRBV2, the J call TRBJ2-7; possibly TRBD1 for D (6 bases). The CDR3 is 14 amino acids. Germline loops: CDR1 SNHLY, CDR2 FYNNEI. V shed 4 bases and J shed 3 bases, with 13 bases lying between them. The CDR3 reads CASSVSKGVYEQYV. CDR3 sequence (DNA): TGTGCCAGCAGTGTATCCAAGGGGGTCTACGAGCAGTACGTC.

This clonotype has more than one count but fewer than ten. The rearrangement links TRBV28 to TRBJ1-4, with a tentative D call TRBD1 (5 bases). Germline CDR1 is MDHEN and CDR2 is SYDVKM. V was trimmed by 5 bases and J by 2 bases, leaving 15 bases between them. This CDR3 region has 16 residues. CDR3 residues: CASSIGTSDTNEKLFF. As DNA, the CDR3 is TGTGCCAGCAGTATCGGGACCTCGGATACTAATGAAAAACTGTTTTTT.

The chain is built from TRBV10-3 and TRBJ2-2, with 11 bases lining up with TRBD1. With V trimmed by 5 bases and J by 4 bases, 3 bases remained unmatched. This CDR3 is built from 15 residues. The germline V gene encodes CDR1 ENHRY and CDR2 SYGVKD. The CDR3 spells CAISTGTGGTGELFF. The CDR3 region has the DNA TGTGCCATCAGTACCGGGACAGGGGGCACCGGGGAGCTGTTTTTT.

CDR3 amino acids: CASSEGVGYGGNTIYF. The CDR3 region has the DNA TGTGCCAGCAGTGAAGGTGTGGGGTACGGTGGAAACACCATATATTTT. The V gene is TRBV2, the J gene TRBJ1-3; the D is unclear. CDR3 length: 16 amino acids. Trimming removed 1 base at V and 3 bases at J, with 13 bases between. Germline CDR1 SNHLY, CDR2 FYNNEI.

This clonotype has at least ten counts. V gene TRBV20-1 combines with J gene TRBJ2-5, with TRBD1 matching over 7 bases. Germline V gives CDR1 DFQATT, CDR2 SNEGSKA (reference sequence). V lost 6 bases, J lost 1 base, and 8 bases stayed unmatched. The CDR3 extends over 14 amino acids. CDR3 bases: TGCAGTGCCCTAACAGGACAGGCCCAAGAGACCCAGTACTTC. It is translated as CSALTGQAQETQYF.

The rearrangement uses TRBV18 and TRBJ2-5; the match to TRBD1 covers 10 bases. CDR1 is KGHSH and CDR2 is LQKENI in the germline V gene. Losses at the gene ends were 5 bases for V and 5 bases for J; bases not matched to a gene: 8. The CDR3 is 15 amino acids. The CDR3 nucleotides are TGTGCCAGCTCATTAGCCGGGACAGGGGTTGAGACCCAGTACTTC. It codes for CASSLAGTGVETQYF. Filled out from reference TRBV18 and TRBJ2-5, the complete variable domain reads NAGVMQNPRHLVRRRGQEARLRCSPMKGHSHVYWYRQLPEEGLKFMVYLQKENIIDESGMPKERFSAEFPKEGPSILRIQQVVRGDSAAYFCASSLAGTGVETQYFGPGTRLLVL.

The J gene is TRBJ2-7, the V gene TRBV7-6, with D hard to call. The CDR3 contains 13 residues. Germline V gene data show CDR1 as SGHVS and CDR2 as FNYEAQ. Trimming took off 3 bases at V and 2 bases at J, with 8 bases between the two ends. CDR3 region: CASSLSGPYEQYF. The CDR3 DNA sequence: TGTGCCAGCAGCTTGTCCGGACCCTACGAGCAGTACTTC. The complete variable domain, with remaining parts taken from reference TRBV7-6 and TRBJ2-7, reads GAGVSQSPRYKVTKRGQDVALRCDPISGHVSLYWYRQALGQGPEFLTYFNYEAQQDKSGLPNDRFSAERPEGSISTLTIQRTEQRDSAMYRCASSLSGPYEQYFGPGTRLTVT.

This clonotype was counted many times. The chain couples TRBV11-2 to TRBJ2-7; D might be TRBD2 (6 bases). Trimming took off 5 bases at V and 4 bases at J, with 15 bases between the two ends. Per germline, CDR1 SGHAT and CDR2 FQNNGV. This CDR3 contains 14 residues. The CDR3 nucleotides are TGTGCCAGCAGCAAAGGGGAGGCGGGGTACGAGCAGTACTTC. Residues: CASSKGEAGYEQYF.

This clonotype was found many times. The rearrangement joins TRBV28 to TRBJ1-2; D remains unclear. V dropped 6 bases and J dropped 5 bases, with 16 bases sitting between them. This CDR3 spans 14 amino acids. From germline, CDR1 is MDHEN and CDR2 SYDVKM. This CDR3 is CASRVGGSRYGYTF. The CDR3 coding sequence is TGTGCCAGCAGGGTTGGCGGTAGTAGGTATGGCTACACCTTC.

This clonotype was detected a few times. The V gene is TRBV19, the J gene TRBJ1-1; a weak D match, TRBD1 (6 bases). V was shortened by 5 bases and J by 10 bases, with 17 bases between the two germline ends. Germline V CDR1 and CDR2: LNHDA, SQIVND (reference sequence). The CDR3 has 13 amino acids. This CDR3 reads CASSPDSGTVAFF. In nucleotides, the CDR3 is TGTGCCAGTAGTCCGGACAGCGGAACCGTAGCTTTCTTT. The full variable domain, its missing parts supplied by reference TRBV19 and TRBJ1-1, is DGGITQSPKYLFRKEGQNVTLSCEQNLNHDAMYWYRQDPGQGLRLIYYSQIVNDFQKGDIAEGYSVSREKKESFPLTVTSAQKNPTAFYLCASSPDSGTVAFFGQGTRLTVV.

The rearrangement joins TRBV28 to TRBJ2-7, with 7 bases aligning to TRBD1. This CDR3 region has 13 residues. The V and J ends lost 5 bases and 5 bases, in that order; junction bases with no gene match: 6. Germline assignment: CDR1 MDHEN and CDR2 SYDVKM. In DNA form, the CDR3 reads TGTGCCAGCAGTGCACAGGGGATCAACGAGCAGTACTTC. Encoded protein: CASSAQGINEQYF. The full variable domain, its missing parts supplied by reference TRBV28 and TRBJ2-7, is DVKVTQSSRYLVKRTGEKVFLECVQDMDHENMFWYRQDPGLGLRLIYFSYDVKMKEKGDIPEGYSVSREKKERFSLILESASTNQTSMYLCASSAQGINEQYFGPGTRLTVT.